The 18 T cell receptor beta chains in this list originate from one sample, sequenced in a study of blood T cells in healthy people across ages. Using a J-beta primer mix together with a sample-barcoded 5' primer, a second PCR was run for 7 to 11 cycles. A single record per CDR3 protein comes from TCRdb applying MiXCR to the 5' RACE reads. The table lists over a million distinct CDR3 sequences, roughly 64% of them singletons, with roughly 6.3% in the top ten. Material: blood. The receptors come from a man aged 18 to 29 in good health.

This clonotype was counted only a few times. Here the CDR3 reads CSALTRALYEQYF. CDR3 sequence (DNA): TGCAGTGCCCTTACTAGAGCCCTCTACGAGCAGTACTTC. This rearrangement joins TRBV20-1 to TRBJ2-5, with D possibly matching TRBD2 (5 bases). The assigned J gene may be wrong: the sequence end matches TRBJ2-7 better. The germline CDR1 and CDR2 sequences are DFQATT and SNEGSKA (reference sequence). The CDR3 is 13 residues long.

The V gene is TRBV7-2, the J gene TRBJ2-7; the match to TRBD1 covers 10 bases. This CDR3 has 15 amino acids. V lost 0 bases and J lost 5; bases outside the gene matches: 4. CDR1 is SGHTA, CDR2 FQGNSA, per germline. As DNA, the CDR3 is TGTGCCAGCAGCTTAGCGGGACAGGGGACAAACGAGCAGTACTTC. Residues: CASSLAGQGTNEQYF.

This clonotype has more than one count but fewer than ten. The chain links TRBV6-2 or TRBV6-3 to TRBJ2-3; 7 bases map to TRBD1. This CDR3 region has 15 residues. Germline CDR1 and CDR2: MNHEY and SVGEGT. The ends lost 10 bases at V and 0 bases at J; junction bases unmatched: 10. The DNA of the CDR3 is TGTGCCACCGAGATGGGGACAGCAAGCACAGATACGCAGTATTTT. This gives the protein CATEMGTASTDTQYF.

This clonotype was counted a single time. The chain combines TRBV10-3 with TRBJ2-7; D tentatively fits TRBD1 or TRBD2 (5 bases each). In germline, CDR1 is ENHRY, CDR2 SYGVKD. V lost 6 bases and J 0 bases, leaving 15 bases between the germline ends. This CDR3 spans 15 amino acids. This CDR3 reads CAIRSGTASSYEQYF. CDR3 DNA: TGTGCCATCAGGTCCGGGACGGCGAGCTCCTACGAGCAGTACTTC.

This clonotype was counted between two and nine times. The rearrangement uses TRBV10-1 and TRBJ2-1; D unclear. The CDR3 consists of 12 residues. V shed 5 bases and J shed 8 bases, with 10 bases lying between them. Germline CDR1 is WNHNN and CDR2 is SYGVQD (reference sequence). As DNA, the CDR3 is TGCGCCAGCAGTCCTAAAGGCGATGAGCAGTTCTTC. As protein: CASSPKGDEQFF.

This clonotype was counted many times. The rearrangement uses TRBV5-1 and TRBJ1-1; D unresolved. Germline V gene sequence: CDR1 SGHRS, CDR2 YFSETQ. The CDR3 spans 12 residues. V lost 0 bases to trimming and J lost 5 bases, with 5 bases between them. CDR3 DNA sequence: TGCGCCAGCAGCTTGGAGGGTACTGAAGCTTTCTTT. This codes for CASSLEGTEAFF. The complete variable domain, with remaining parts taken from reference TRBV5-1 and TRBJ1-1, reads KAGVTQTPRYLIKTRGQQVTLSCSPISGHRSVSWYQQTPGQGLQFLFEYFSETQRNKGNFPGRFSGRQFSNSRSEMNVSTLELGDSALYLCASSLEGTEAFFGQGTRLTVV.

The chain links TRBV6-2 or TRBV6-3 to TRBJ1-5; D possibly corresponds to TRBD1 (5 bases). The V end was cut by 7 bases, the J end by 1 base, with 17 bases between. Germline-derived CDR1 and CDR2 are MNHEY and SVGEGT. The CDR3 is 16 residues long. The CDR3 here is CASTNPPGDSNQPQHF. As DNA, the CDR3 is TGTGCCAGCACCAACCCCCCCGGGGACAGCAATCAGCCCCAGCATTTT.

V and J are TRBV20-1 and TRBJ2-3; D remains unclear. V lost 3 bases and J 2 bases, leaving 15 bases between the germline ends. CDR1 DFQATT and CDR2 SNEGSKA come from the germline V gene (reference sequence). This CDR3 region has 15 residues. CDR3 amino acids: CSASIKSGVTDTQYF. As DNA, the CDR3 is TGCAGTGCTAGTATCAAGTCTGGGGTCACAGATACGCAGTATTTT.

In this sample, this clonotype turned up once. The rearrangement links TRBV6-5 to TRBJ1-1; D is uncertain. This CDR3 is 13 amino acids long. With 8 bases removed from V and 6 bases from J, the gap between germline ends came to 16 bases. CDR1 is MNHEY and CDR2 is SVGAGI in the germline V gene. The CDR3 DNA sequence: TGTGCCAGCTTCGAGTGGGGAAACCCTGAAGCTTTCTTT. This codes for CASFEWGNPEAFF.

This chain uses TRBV5-1 with TRBJ2-7; D not certain. V lost 1 base, J lost 6 bases, and 14 bases lay in between. There are 14 residues in the CDR3. Germline values: CDR1 SGHRS, CDR2 YFSETQ. CDR3 nucleotide sequence: TGCGCCAGCAGCTTGAGAGGTCAATCCAGCGAGCAGTACTTC. It encodes CASSLRGQSSEQYF. Based on the CDR3 plus reference TRBV5-1 and TRBJ2-7, the full variable domain is KAGVTQTPRYLIKTRGQQVTLSCSPISGHRSVSWYQQTPGQGLQFLFEYFSETQRNKGNFPGRFSGRQFSNSRSEMNVSTLELGDSALYLCASSLRGQSSEQYFGPGTRLTVT.

The chain uses TRBV10-3 and TRBJ2-4; D remains unclear. The DNA end lines up better with TRBJ2-7; the J call may be wrong. Germline CDR1 and CDR2: ENHRY and SYGVKD. CDR3 size: 15 residues. CDR3 region: CAISESKSVGYEQYF. CDR3 coding DNA: TGTGCCATCAGTGAGTCTAAAAGCGTAGGTTACGAGCAGTACTTC.

J is TRBJ1-6 and V is TRBV10-3; 7 bases are shared with TRBD1. CDR1 ENHRY and CDR2 SYGVKD come from the germline V gene. The V and J ends lost 0 bases and 7 bases, in that order; junction bases with no gene match: 6. This CDR3 comprises 16 residues. CDR3 region: CAISESTRGPNSPLHF. The CDR3 DNA reads as TGTGCCATCAGTGAGTCGACGAGGGGGCCGAATTCACCCCTCCACTTT.

V is TRBV6-1 and J is TRBJ2-2; weak D call: TRBD2 (6 bases). V was shortened by 1 base and J by 6 bases, with 9 bases between the two germline ends. The CDR3 loop spans 14 amino acids. CDR1 and CDR2 (germline): MNHNS, SASEGT. CDR3 DNA sequence: TGTGCCAGCAGTGAAGAATGGGGGGCCGGGGAGCTGTTTTTT. Protein sequence: CASSEEWGAGELFF.

The chain links TRBV12-3 or TRBV12-4 to TRBJ1-1; 10 nucleotides agree with TRBD1. Trimming took 5 bases from V and 6 from J; bases not matched to a gene: 6. The CDR3 runs to 14 residues. CDR3 sequence: CASSAGTGVSEAFF. The CDR3 DNA reads TGTGCCAGCAGTGCCGGGACAGGGGTCTCTGAAGCTTTCTTT.

The genes are TRBV6-2 or TRBV6-3 and TRBJ1-1; D is unclear. Trimming removed 2 bases from V and 3 bases from J, with 10 bases in between. This CDR3 has 14 amino acids. Germline CDR1 MNHEY, CDR2 SVGEGT. The CDR3 region has the DNA TGTGCCAGCAGTTACCAGTGGCCGGACACTGAAGCTTTCTTT. Its protein is CASSYQWPDTEAFF.

The chain carries TRBV28 and TRBJ2-4; D uncertain. The germline gives CDR1 MDHEN, CDR2 SYDVKM. V lost 5 bases and J 8 bases, leaving 10 bases between the germline ends. The CDR3 sequence is 12 residues long. The CDR3 nucleotides are TGTGCCAGCAGTCCCCGAGCGCACATTCAGTACTTC. It yields the protein CASSPRAHIQYF.

This clonotype was observed a few times. V gene TRBV20-1 combines with J gene TRBJ1-2; D is undetermined. V lost 5 bases and J 2 bases, leaving 6 bases between the germline ends. Looked up from germline, CDR1 is DFQATT and CDR2 is SNEGSKA (reference sequence). The CDR3 runs 11 residues. CDR3 sequence reads: CSAGSNYGYTF. DNA of the CDR3: TGCAGTGCTGGCAGCAACTATGGCTACACCTTC.

The chain uses TRBV15 and TRBJ1-3; D remains unclear. The CDR3 sequence is 13 residues long. With 8 bases removed from V and 4 bases from J, the gap between germline ends came to 12 bases. CDR1 and CDR2 from the germline V gene are LNHNV and YYDKDF (reference sequence). CDR3 sequence (DNA): TGTGCCACCGGGTGGGCGCGAGGAAACACCATATATTTT. Its protein product is CATGWARGNTIYF.